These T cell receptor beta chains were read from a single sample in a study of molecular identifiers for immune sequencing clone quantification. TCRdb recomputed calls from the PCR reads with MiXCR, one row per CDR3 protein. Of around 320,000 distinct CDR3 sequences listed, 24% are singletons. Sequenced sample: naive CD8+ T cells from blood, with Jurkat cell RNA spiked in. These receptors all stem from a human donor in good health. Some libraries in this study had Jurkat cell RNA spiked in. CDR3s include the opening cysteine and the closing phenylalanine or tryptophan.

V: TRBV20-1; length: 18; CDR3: CSARDRYGEEFGTDTQYF
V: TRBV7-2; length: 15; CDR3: CASSSSGGALDTQYF
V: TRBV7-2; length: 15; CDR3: CASNSLGTGTDTQYF
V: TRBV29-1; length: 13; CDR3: CSVDRGWVNEAFF
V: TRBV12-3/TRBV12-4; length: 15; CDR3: CASSFVWGKYNEQFF
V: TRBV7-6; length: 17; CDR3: CASSSARQGPASNEQFF
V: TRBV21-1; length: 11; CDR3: CASSRDSKLFF
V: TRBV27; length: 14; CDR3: CASTNTGGYTEAFF
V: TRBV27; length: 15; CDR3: CASSLQAGPLNEQYF
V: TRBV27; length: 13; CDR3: CASSLSGGTPLHF
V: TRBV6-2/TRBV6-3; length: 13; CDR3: CASNLQTAYEQYF
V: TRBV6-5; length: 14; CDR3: CASTPLWLQETQYF
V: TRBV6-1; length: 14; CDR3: CASSETVGSYEQYF
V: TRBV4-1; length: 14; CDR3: CASSQDLQSYEQYF
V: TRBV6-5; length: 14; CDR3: CARSSMRTPPEAFF
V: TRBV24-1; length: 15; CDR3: CAKSGRFALTDTQYF
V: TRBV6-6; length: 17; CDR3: CASSYSLGLGPLDEQYF
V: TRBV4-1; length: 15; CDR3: CASSQEDRVNQPQHF
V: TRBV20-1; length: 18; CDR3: CSARSDRGHPGNNQPQHF
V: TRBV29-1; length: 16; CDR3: CSVGSLAGDNTGELFF
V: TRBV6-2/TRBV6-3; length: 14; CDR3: CASSYFLGTGELFF
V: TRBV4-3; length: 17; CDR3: CASSQDLRPAGAYEQYF
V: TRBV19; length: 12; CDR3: CASSIGFQPQHF
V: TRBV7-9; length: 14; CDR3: CASSSLTGLETQYF
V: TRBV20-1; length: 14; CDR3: CSATFGSGDQPQHF
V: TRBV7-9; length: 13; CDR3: CASRRTENTEAFF
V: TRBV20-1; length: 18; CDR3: CSARGWLAGGQGTDTQYF
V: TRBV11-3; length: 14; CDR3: CASSLAGPPLEQYF
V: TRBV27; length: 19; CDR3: CASSLSPRTGGEPDTEAFF
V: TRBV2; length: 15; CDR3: CASSGSRSNTGELFF
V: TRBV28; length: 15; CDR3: CASGSTPSDQETQYF
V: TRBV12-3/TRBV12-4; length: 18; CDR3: CASSLAALVGSSNQPQHF
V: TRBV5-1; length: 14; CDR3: CASSYMNSYNEQFF
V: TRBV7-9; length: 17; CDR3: CASSFGTGALTTGELFF
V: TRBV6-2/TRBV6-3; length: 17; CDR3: CASSQRNREVWTGELFF
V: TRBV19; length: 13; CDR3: CASSWMGDGEQFF
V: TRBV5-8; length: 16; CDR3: CASSLGDRGPVDTQYF
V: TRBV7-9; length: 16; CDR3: CASRLPPGPSTDTQYF
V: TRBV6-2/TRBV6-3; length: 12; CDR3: CASSYSIQPQHF
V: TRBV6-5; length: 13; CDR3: CASKGTGAYEQYF
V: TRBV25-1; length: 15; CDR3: CASSEWGTTTDTQYF
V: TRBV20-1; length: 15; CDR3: CSASGQGAPTDTQYF
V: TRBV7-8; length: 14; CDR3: CASSLLRGGSEQYF
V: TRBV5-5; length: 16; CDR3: CASSLGQAYSNQPQHF
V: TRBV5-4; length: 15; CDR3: CASSLVPTSGETQYF
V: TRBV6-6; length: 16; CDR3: CASSSPGLAVYNEQFF
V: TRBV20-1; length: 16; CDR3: CSAIFGPRMSETEVFF
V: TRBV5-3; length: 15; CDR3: CASSFAGGPQETQYF
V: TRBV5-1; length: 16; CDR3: CASSLGTFRTTDTQYF
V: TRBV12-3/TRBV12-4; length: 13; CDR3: CAISGIPDQPQHF
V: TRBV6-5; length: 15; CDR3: CASREVQLATDTQYF
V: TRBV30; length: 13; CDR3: CAWSVSSNQPQHF
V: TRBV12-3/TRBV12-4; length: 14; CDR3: CASSLVRVCYEQYF
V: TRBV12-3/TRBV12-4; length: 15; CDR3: CASSLQLRMNTEAFF
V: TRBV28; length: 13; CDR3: CASSFLRAYEQYF